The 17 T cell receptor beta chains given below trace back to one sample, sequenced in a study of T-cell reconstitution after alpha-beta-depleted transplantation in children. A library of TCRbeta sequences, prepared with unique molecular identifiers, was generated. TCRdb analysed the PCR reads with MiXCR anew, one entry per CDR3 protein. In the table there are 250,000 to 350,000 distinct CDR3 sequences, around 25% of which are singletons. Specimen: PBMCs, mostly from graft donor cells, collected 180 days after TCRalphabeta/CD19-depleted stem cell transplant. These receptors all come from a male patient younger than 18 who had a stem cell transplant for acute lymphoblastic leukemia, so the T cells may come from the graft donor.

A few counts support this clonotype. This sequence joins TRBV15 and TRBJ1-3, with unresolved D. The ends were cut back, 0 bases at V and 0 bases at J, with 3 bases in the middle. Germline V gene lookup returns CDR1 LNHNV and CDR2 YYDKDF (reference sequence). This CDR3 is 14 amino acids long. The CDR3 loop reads CATSRDNSGNTIYF. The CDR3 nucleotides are TGTGCCACCAGCAGAGATAACTCTGGAAACACCATATATTTT.

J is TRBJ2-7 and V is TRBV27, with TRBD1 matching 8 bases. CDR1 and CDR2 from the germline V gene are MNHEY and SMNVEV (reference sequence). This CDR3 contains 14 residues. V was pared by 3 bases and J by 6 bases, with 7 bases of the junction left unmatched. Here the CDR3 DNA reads TGTGCCAGCAGTTTCCGGGACAGGACTTGCGAGCAGTACTTC. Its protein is CASSFRDRTCEQYF.

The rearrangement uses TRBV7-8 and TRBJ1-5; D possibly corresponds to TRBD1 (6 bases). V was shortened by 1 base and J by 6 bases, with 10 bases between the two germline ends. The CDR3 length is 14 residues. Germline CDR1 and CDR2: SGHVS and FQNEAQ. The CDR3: CASSLGGGGQPQHF. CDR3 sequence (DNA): TGTGCCAGCAGCTTAGGAGGAGGGGGTCAGCCCCAGCATTTT. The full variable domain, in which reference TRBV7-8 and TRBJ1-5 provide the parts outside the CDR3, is GAGVSQSPRYKVAKRGQDVALRCDPISGHVSLFWYQQALGQGPEFLTYFQNEAQLDKSGLPSDRFFAERPEGSVSTLKIQRTQQEDSAVYLCASSLGGGGQPQHFGDGTRLSIL.

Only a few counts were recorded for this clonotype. The CDR3 DNA sequence: TGCGCCAGCAGCTTAGGGGACTGGGAGACAGATACGCAGTATTTT. Translation: CASSLGDWETDTQYF. The chain couples TRBV5-1 to TRBJ2-3; D is possibly TRBD2 (6 bases). Trimming stripped 2 bases from V and 3 bases from J, with 13 bases between. The germline gives CDR1 SGHRS, CDR2 YFSETQ. The CDR3 is made up of 15 amino acids.

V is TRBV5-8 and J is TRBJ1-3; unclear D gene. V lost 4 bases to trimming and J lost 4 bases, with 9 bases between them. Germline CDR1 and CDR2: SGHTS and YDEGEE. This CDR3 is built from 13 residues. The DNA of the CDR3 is TGTGCCAGCAGCCTCATACGAGGAAACACCATATATTTT. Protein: CASSLIRGNTIYF.

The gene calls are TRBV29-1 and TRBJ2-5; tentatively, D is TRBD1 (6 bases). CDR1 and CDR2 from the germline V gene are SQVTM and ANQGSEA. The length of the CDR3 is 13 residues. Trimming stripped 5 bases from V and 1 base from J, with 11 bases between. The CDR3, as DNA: TGCAGCGTTTACAGGGCCCTCCAAGAGACCCAGTACTTC. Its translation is CSVYRALQETQYF.

The CDR3 protein is CAWSVDSSTYEQYF. The CDR3 region has the DNA TGTGCCTGGAGTGTCGACAGCTCTACTTACGAGCAGTACTTC. The rearrangement uses TRBV30 and TRBJ2-7; possibly TRBD1 for D (5 bases). The CDR3 loop spans 14 amino acids. V lost 0 bases to trimming and J lost 4 bases, with 13 bases between them. Looked up from germline, CDR1 is GTSNPN and CDR2 is SVGIG (reference sequence).

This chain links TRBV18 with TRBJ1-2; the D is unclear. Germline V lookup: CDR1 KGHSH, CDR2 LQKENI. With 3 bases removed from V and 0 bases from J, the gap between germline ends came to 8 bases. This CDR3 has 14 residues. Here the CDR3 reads CASSPQTSNYGYTF. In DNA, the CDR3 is TGTGCCAGCTCACCGCAGACATCTAACTATGGCTACACCTTC.

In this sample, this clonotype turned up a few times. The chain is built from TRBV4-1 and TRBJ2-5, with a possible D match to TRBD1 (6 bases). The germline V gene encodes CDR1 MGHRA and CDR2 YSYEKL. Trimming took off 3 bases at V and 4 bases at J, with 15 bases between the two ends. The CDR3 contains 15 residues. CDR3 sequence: CASSHLLQGLETQYF. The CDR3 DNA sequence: TGCGCCAGCAGCCACCTACTACAGGGTTTAGAGACCCAGTACTTC.

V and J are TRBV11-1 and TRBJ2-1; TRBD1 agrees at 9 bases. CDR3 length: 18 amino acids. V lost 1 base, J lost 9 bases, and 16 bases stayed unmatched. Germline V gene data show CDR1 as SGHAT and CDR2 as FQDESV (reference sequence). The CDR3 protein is CASSLGLYTGTGMGEQFF. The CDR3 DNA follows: TGTGCCAGCAGCTTAGGCCTTTACACCGGGACAGGGATGGGTGAGCAGTTCTTC.

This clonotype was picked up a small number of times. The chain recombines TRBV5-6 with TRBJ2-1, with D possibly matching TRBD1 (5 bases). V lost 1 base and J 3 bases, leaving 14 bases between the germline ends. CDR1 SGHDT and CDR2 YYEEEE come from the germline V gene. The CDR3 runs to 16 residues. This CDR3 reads CASSLYSRVGYNEQFF. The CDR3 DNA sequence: TGTGCCAGCAGCTTGTATAGCAGGGTTGGCTACAATGAGCAGTTCTTC.

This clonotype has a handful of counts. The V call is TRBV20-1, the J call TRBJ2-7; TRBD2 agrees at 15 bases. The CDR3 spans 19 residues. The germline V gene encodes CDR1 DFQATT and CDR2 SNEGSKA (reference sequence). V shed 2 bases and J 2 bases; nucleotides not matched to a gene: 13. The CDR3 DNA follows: TGCAGTGCTAGACCCCTCACAGGGGGACTAGCGGGAGGACCCTACGAGCAGTACTTC. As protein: CSARPLTGGLAGGPYEQYF.

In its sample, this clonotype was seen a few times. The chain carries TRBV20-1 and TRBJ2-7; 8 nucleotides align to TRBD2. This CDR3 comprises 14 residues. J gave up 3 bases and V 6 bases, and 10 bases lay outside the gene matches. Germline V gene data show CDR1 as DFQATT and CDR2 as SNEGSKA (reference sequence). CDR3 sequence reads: CSAPPSGRRYEQYF. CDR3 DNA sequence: TGCAGTGCGCCGCCCAGCGGGAGACGCTACGAGCAGTACTTC.

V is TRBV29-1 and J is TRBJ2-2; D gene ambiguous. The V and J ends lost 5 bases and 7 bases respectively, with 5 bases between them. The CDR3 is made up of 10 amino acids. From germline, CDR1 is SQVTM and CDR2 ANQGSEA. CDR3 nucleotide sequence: TGCAGCGTTTGGCGCGGGGAGCTGTTTTTT. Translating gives CSVWRGELFF.

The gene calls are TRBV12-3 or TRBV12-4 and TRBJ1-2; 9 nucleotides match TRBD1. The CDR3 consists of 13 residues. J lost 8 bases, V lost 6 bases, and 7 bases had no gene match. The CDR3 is CASSRDRVLGYTF. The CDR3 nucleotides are TGTGCCAGCAGCCGGGACAGGGTCCTAGGCTACACCTTC.

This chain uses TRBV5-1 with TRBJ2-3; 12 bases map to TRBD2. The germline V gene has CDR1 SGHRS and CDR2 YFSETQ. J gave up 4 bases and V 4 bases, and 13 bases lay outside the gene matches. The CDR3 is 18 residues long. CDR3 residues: CASSPLVPTSGSSDTQYF. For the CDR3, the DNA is TGCGCCAGCAGCCCACTAGTCCCGACTAGCGGGAGCTCAGATACGCAGTATTTT. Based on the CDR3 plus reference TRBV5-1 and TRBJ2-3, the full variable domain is KAGVTQTPRYLIKTRGQQVTLSCSPISGHRSVSWYQQTPGQGLQFLFEYFSETQRNKGNFPGRFSGRQFSNSRSEMNVSTLELGDSALYLCASSPLVPTSGSSDTQYFGPGTRLTVL.

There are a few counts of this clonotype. The chain's CDR3 is CSARVRGTGVNYGYTF. As DNA, the CDR3 is TGCAGTGCTAGAGTCCGCGGGACAGGGGTCAACTATGGCTACACCTTC. V is TRBV20-1 and J is TRBJ1-2; the match to TRBD1 covers 10 bases. This CDR3 has 16 amino acids. Germline V CDR1 and CDR2: DFQATT, SNEGSKA (reference sequence). V shed 1 base, J shed 2 bases, and the junction held 7 bases outside the gene matches.